The clone carrying this TCR beta chain was counted between two and nine times. The antigen is not known. The data are from a study of T cell repertoires in cytomegalovirus infection. Study overall: Public TCR beta signatures were indicative of both CMV infection and a matching HLA type.

Findings and caveats of the study: Ex vivo responses were dominated by HLA-C-restricted CMV-specific TCR beta clonotypes. Summed frequency of public TCR beta families distinguished CMV carriers with the relevant HLA.

CDR1 is SGHTA, CDR2 FQGNSA, per germline. V was shortened by 4 bases and J by 7 bases, with 14 bases between the two germline ends. This CDR3 region has 14 residues. TCRdb processed the reads anew with MiXCR; each CDR3 protein has one entry. The table lists hundreds of thousands of distinct CDR3 sequences, roughly a third of them singletons. The sample here was cultured PBMCs, taken from culture after CMV antigen stimulation. The TCR was taken from a human donor in good health (CMV status not recorded). Some clones in this sample may be carry-over from other donors' samples. The rearrangement joins TRBV7-2 to TRBJ1-5, with D perhaps matching TRBD1 (6 bases). The CDR3 loop is CASSSYRVGQPQHF. The CDR3 DNA reads TGTGCCAGCAGCTCTTACAGGGTCGGGCAGCCCCAGCATTTT.